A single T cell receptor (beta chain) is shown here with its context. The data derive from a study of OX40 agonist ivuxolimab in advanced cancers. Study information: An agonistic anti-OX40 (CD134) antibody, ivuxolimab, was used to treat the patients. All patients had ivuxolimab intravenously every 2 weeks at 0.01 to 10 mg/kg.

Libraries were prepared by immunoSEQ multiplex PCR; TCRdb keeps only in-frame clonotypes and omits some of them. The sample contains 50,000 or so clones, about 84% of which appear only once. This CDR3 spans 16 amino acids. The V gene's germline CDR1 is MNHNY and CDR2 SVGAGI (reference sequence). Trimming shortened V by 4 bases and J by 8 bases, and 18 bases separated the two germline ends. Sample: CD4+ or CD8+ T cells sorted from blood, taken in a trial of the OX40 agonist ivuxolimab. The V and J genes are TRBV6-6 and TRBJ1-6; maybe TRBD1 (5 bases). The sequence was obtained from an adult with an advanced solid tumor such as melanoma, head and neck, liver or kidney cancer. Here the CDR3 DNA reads TGTGCCAGCAGTTCCCGTCCCGGGACCGGCCATTCACCCCTCCACTTT. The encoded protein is CASSSRPGTGHSPLHF.